This T cell receptor (beta chain) emerged from a study of CD8+CD57+ T cells in acquired aplastic anemia. Overall study: DNA recovered from sorted CD4+ and CD8+ cells had a mean of approximately 3.4 ug.

Study conclusions and caveats: Statistical testing detected no significant gap in CD8+ Simpson's diversity between patients and controls. Comparison of patients with controls identified around 31 shared CD8+ CDR3 sequences.

In this sample, this clonotype turned up many times. No antigen is known for it. The V end was cut by 0 bases, the J end by 9 bases, with 10 bases between. The CDR3 runs to 13 residues. CDR1 is SGDLS and CDR2 is YYNGEE in the germline V gene. Previously, flow cytometry had revealed CD8+CD57+ cell expansion in the patients chosen for sequencing. The use of genomic DNA as template underpinned the TCR beta VDJ and CDR3 profiling. TCRdb recomputed calls from the reads with MiXCR, one row per CDR3 protein. Of roughly 160,000 distinct CDR3 sequences listed, 65% to 75% are singletons. Input material: sorted CD4+, CD8+, or CD8+CD57+ T cells (not recorded which) from PBMCs. V usage is TRBV9 and J usage is TRBJ2-1, with a tentative D call TRBD2 (5 bases). This clonotype was obtained from a human donor with aplastic anemia. CDR3 loop: CASSVGGAPEQFF. CDR3 nucleotides: TGTGCCAGCAGCGTAGGGGGAGCCCCTGAGCAGTTCTTC.